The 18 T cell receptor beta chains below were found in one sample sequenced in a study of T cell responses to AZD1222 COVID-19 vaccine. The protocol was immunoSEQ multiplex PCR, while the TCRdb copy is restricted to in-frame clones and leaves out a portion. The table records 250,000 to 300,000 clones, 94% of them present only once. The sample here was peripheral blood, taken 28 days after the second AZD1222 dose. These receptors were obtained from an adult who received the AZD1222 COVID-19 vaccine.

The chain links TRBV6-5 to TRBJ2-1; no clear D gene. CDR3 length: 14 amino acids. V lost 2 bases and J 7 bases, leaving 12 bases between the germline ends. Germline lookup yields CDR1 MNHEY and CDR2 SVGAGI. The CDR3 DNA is TGTGCCAGCAGTTACCCAGAGTTGGGGAATGAGCAGTTCTTC. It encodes CASSYPELGNEQFF.

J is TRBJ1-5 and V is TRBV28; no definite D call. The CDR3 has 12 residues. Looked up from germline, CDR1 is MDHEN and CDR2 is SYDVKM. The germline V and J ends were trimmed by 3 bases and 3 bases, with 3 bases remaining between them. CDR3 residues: CASSLTNQPQHF. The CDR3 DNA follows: TGTGCCAGCAGTTTGACCAATCAGCCCCAGCATTTT.

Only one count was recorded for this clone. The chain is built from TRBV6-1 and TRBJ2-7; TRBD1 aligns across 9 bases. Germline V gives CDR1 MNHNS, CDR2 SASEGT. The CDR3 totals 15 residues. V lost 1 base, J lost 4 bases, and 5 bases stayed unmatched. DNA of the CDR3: TGTGCCAGCAGTGAAGAGGGACAGGGTGTTTACGAGCAGTACTTC. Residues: CASSEEGQGVYEQYF.

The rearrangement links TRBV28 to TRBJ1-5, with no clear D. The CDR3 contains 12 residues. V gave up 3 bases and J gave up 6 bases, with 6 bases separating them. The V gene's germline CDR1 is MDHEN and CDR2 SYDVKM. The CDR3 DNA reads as TGTGCCAGCAGTTTCCAGACTCAGCCCCAGCATTTT. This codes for CASSFQTQPQHF. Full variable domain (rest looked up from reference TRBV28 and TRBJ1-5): DVKVTQSSRYLVKRTGEKVFLECVQDMDHENMFWYRQDPGLGLRLIYFSYDVKMKEKGDIPEGYSVSREKKERFSLILESASTNQTSMYLCASSFQTQPQHFGDGTRLSIL.

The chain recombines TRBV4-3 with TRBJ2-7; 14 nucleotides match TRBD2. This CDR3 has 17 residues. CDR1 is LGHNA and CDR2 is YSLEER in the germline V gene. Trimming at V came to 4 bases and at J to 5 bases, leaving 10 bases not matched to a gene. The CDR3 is CASSPRLAGGPGDEQYF. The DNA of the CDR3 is TGCGCCAGCAGCCCCCGACTAGCGGGAGGGCCAGGGGACGAGCAGTACTTC.

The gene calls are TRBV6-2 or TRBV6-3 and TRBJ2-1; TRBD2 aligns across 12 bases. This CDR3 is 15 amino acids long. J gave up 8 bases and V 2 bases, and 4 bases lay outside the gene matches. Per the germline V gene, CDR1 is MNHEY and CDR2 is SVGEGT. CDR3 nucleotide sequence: TGTGCCAGCAGTTACCTAGCGGGAGGGGGGGATGAGCAGTTCTTC. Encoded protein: CASSYLAGGGDEQFF.

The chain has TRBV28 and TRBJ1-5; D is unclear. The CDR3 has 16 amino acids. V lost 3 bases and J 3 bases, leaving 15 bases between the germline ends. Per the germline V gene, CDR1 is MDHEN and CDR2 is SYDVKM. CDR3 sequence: CASSFPPSGYNQPQHF. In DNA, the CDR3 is TGTGCCAGCAGTTTTCCCCCGTCCGGGTACAATCAGCCCCAGCATTTT. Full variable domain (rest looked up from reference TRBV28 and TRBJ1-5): DVKVTQSSRYLVKRTGEKVFLECVQDMDHENMFWYRQDPGLGLRLIYFSYDVKMKEKGDIPEGYSVSREKKERFSLILESASTNQTSMYLCASSFPPSGYNQPQHFGDGTRLSIL.

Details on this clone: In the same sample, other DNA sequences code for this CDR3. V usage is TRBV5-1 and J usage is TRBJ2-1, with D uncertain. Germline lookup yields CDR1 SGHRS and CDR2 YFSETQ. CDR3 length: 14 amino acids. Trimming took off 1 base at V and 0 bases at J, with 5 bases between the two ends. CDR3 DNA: TGCGCCAGCAGCTTGTCGAGCTCCTACAATGAGCAGTTCTTC. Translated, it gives CASSLSSSYNEQFF. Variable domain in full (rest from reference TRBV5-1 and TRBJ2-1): KAGVTQTPRYLIKTRGQQVTLSCSPISGHRSVSWYQQTPGQGLQFLFEYFSETQRNKGNFPGRFSGRQFSNSRSEMNVSTLELGDSALYLCASSLSSSYNEQFFGPGTRLTVL.

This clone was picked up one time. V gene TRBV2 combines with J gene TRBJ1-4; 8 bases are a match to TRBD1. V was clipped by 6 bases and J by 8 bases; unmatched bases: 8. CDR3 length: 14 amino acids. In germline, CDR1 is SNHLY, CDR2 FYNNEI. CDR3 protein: CASSFQGAGEKLFF. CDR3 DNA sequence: TGTGCCAGCAGCTTTCAGGGGGCTGGGGAAAAACTGTTTTTT.

CDR3 loop: CASSFPGRGTYGYTF. CDR3 in DNA: TGTGCCAGCAGTTTCCCGGGCCGCGGGACCTATGGCTACACCTTC. This sequence joins TRBV6-2 or TRBV6-3 and TRBJ1-2; tentative D call: TRBD1 (5 bases). Germline values: CDR1 MNHEY, CDR2 SVGEGT. The CDR3 loop spans 15 amino acids. V lost 4 bases and J lost 4, with 16 bases in between.

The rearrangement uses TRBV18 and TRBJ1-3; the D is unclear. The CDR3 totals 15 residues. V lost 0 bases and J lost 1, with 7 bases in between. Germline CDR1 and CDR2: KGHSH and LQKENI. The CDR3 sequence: CASSPPMVSGNTIYF. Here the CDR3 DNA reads TGTGCCAGCTCACCACCGATGGTTTCTGGAAACACCATATATTTT.

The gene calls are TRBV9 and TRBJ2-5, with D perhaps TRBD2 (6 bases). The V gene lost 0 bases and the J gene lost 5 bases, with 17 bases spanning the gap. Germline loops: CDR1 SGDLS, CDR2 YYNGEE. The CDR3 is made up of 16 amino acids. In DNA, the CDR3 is TGTGCCAGCAGCGTAGCTACGGCGGGAATGGGGGAGACCCAGTACTTC. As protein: CASSVATAGMGETQYF.

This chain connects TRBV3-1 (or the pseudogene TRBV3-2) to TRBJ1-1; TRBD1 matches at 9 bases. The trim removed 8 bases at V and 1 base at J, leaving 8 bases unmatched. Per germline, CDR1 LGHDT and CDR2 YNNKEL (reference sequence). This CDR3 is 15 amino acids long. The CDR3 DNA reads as TGTGCCAGCGCGCTACAGGGGGCCGAGAACACTGAAGCTTTCTTT. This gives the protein CASALQGAENTEAFF.

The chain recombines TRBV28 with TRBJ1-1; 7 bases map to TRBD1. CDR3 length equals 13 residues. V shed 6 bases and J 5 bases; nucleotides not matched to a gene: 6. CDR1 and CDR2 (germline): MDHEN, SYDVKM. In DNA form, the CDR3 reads TGTGCCAGCAGCCAGGGGGGGGCGACTGAAGCTTTCTTT. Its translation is CASSQGGATEAFF.

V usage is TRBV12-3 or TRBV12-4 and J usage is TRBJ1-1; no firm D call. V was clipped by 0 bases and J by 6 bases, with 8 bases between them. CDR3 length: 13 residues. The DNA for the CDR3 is TGTGCCAGCAGTTTAGCCCCGCGGGCTGAAGCTTTCTTT. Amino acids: CASSLAPRAEAFF.

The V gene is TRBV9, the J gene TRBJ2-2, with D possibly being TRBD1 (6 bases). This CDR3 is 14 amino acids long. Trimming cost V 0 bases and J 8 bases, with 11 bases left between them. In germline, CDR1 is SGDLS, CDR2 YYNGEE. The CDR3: CASSVDREKGELFF. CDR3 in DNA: TGTGCCAGCAGCGTAGACAGGGAGAAAGGGGAGCTGTTTTTT.

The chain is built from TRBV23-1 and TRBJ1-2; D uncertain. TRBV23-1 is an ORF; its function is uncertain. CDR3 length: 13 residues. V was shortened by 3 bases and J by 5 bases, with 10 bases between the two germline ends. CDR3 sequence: CASSHHISYGYTF. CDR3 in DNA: TGCGCCAGCAGTCATCACATCTCGTATGGCTACACCTTC.

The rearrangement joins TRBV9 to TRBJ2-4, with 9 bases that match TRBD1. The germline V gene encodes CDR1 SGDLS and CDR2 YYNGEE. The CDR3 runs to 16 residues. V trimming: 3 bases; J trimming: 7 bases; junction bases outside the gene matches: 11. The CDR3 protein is CASSAAPHRGQNIQYF. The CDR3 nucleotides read TGTGCCAGCAGCGCCGCCCCCCACAGGGGGCAGAACATTCAGTACTTC.